This T cell receptor beta chain derives from a study of shared clonotypes between healthy human individuals. Data came from immunoSEQ multiplex PCR; TCRdb stores just in-frame clones and leaves some out. Of more than 2,000,000 clones listed, just over 90% are singletons. This clone was counted once. V lost 3 bases, J lost 4 bases, and 7 bases lay in between. This CDR3 region has 13 residues. The germline CDR1 and CDR2 sequences are SGDLS and YYNGEE. Source material: naive CD4+ T cells sorted from blood. Subset reported: CD45RA+ positively selected. This TCR was sampled from a man between 18 and 35 years old in good health. This chain connects TRBV9 to TRBJ1-4; unclear D gene. The CDR3 region is CASSAGNNEKLFF. Here the CDR3 DNA reads TGTGCCAGCAGCGCCGGAAATAATGAAAAACTGTTTTTT. The full variable domain, rest sourced from reference TRBV9 and TRBJ1-4, is DSGVTQTPKHLITATGQRVTLRCSPRSGDLSVYWYQQSLDQGLQFLIQYYNGEERAKGNILERFSAQQFPDLHSELNLSSLELGDSALYFCASSAGNNEKLFFGSGTQLSVL.